The sequence of this TCR beta chain was determined in a study of response to subunit inactivated influenza vaccine. Regarding the study as a whole: Authors suggested few new T cells are recruited by each seasonal influenza vaccination.

Regarding this clonotype: What it binds is unknown.

This CDR3 contains 15 residues. Germline CDR1 is SGHDT and CDR2 is YYEEEE. Trimming removed 1 base at V and 10 bases at J, with 21 bases between. Using its own MiXCR run on the RT-PCR reads, TCRdb lists one record per CDR3 protein. The sample has about 520,000 distinct CDR3 sequences, approximately 7.3% seen once. The receptor comes from a man between 50 and 70 years old who received an inactivated influenza vaccine. The chain joins TRBV5-6 to TRBJ2-7; D gene uncertain. The input for sequencing was PBMCs from blood, taken around 25 months after vaccination. The CDR3 DNA follows: TGTGCCAGCAGCTTGCTTAAGTGGGGATTCAAGAAACAGTACTTC. It codes for CASSLLKWGFKKQYF. Full variable domain (outside the CDR3, taken from reference TRBV5-6 and TRBJ2-7): DAGVTQSPTHLIKTRGQQVTLRCSPKSGHDTVSWYQQALGQGPQFIFQYYEEEERQRGNFPDRFSGHQFPNYSSELNVNALLLGDSALYLCASSLLKWGFKKQYFGPGTRLTVT.